This note documents a single T cell receptor beta chain sequence. This sample was included in a study of T cells in Graves' hyperthyroidism and ophthalmopathy. Regions amplified from RNA transcripts were the TCR beta CDR3 regions. The study used the HTBI primer set for a first-round RT-PCR of the TCR CDR3. TCRdb independently ran MiXCR on the multiplex PCR reads; one entry per CDR3 protein. The table includes roughly 570,000 distinct CDR3 sequences, 46% detected once. With a duration under 2 months, the hyperthyroidism was newly diagnosed in patients aged 18 to 65. Orbital computed tomography and thyroid ultrasound, together with serum TRAb and thyroxine and clinical symptoms, were used for diagnoses. The V and J ends lost 5 bases and 0 bases respectively, with 16 bases between them. Looked up from germline, CDR1 is SGDLS and CDR2 is YYNGEE. The CDR3 is 16 residues long.

Input material: peripheral blood or thyroid tissue (not recorded which). The chain links TRBV9 to TRBJ2-3; D possibly corresponds to TRBD1 (6 bases). The source is a woman younger than 35 with Graves' hyperthyroidism. This CDR3 reads CASSSRGRASTDTQYF. The CDR3 nucleotides read TGTGCCAGCAGTAGTAGGGGGAGAGCTAGCACAGATACGCAGTATTTT.